This is a list of T cell receptor beta chains from one sample in a study of CD8 T cells in Susac syndrome. TCRdb fed the immunoSEQ multiplex PCR reads into MiXCR, producing one record per CDR3 protein. The repertoire holds about 120,000 distinct CDR3 sequences, with roughly 95% as singletons. Sequences were obtained from CD4+ T cells from PBMCs. The source of these receptors is a human donor with Susac syndrome. Each CDR3 is given without its conserved first and last residue.

V: TRBV6-2/TRBV6-3; CDR3: ASSYSGWPTYNEQF
V: TRBV30; CDR3: AWSGRLDNEQC
V: TRBV7-6; CDR3: ASGLEVGGEQY
V: TRBV18; CDR3: ASSLGRDVEAF
V: TRBV7-9; CDR3: ASSLDGDGAYEQY
V: TRBV6-2/TRBV6-3; CDR3: ASRPQGAGEQF
V: TRBV30; CDR3: AWVAGESYEQY
V: TRBV20-1; CDR3: SASLSASEPDTQY
V: TRBV27; CDR3: ASRGQYYGYT
V: TRBV7-9; CDR3: ASSFIETQY
V: TRBV20-1; CDR3: SARDQFSGNTIY